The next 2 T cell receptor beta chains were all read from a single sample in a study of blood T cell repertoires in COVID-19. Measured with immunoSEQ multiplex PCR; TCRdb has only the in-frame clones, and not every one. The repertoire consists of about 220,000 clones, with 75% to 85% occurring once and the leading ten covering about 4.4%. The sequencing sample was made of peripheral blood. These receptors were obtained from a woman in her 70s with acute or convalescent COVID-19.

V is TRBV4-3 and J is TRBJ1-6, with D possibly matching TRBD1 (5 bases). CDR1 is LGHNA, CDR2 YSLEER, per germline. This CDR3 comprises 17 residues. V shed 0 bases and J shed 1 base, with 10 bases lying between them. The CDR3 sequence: CASSQEVTGSYNSPLHF. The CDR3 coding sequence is TGCGCCAGCAGCCAAGAAGTAACAGGTTCCTATAATTCACCCCTCCACTTT.

CDR3 region: CASSRIGQGMETQYF. The DNA of the CDR3 is TGCGCCAGCAGCCGAATAGGACAGGGGATGGAGACCCAGTACTTC. The V call is TRBV5-1, the J call TRBJ2-5; 9 bases map to TRBD1. This CDR3 is 15 amino acids long. The junction had 9 bases not matched to a gene; V was cut back by 4 bases and J by 5 bases. Germline V gene lookup returns CDR1 SGHRS and CDR2 YFSETQ.